Below, 26 T cell receptor beta chains from the same sample are listed, as sequenced in a study of T-cell memory formation after mild COVID-19. TCRdb processed the 5' RACE reads anew with MiXCR; each CDR3 protein has one entry. The data contain 300,000 to 400,000 distinct CDR3 sequences, roughly 13% of them seen just once; the ten biggest clones take up over 20%. Sequencing was performed on PBMCs or a T cell subset sorted from them (not recorded which). These receptors all stem from a man aged 18 to 30 who had mild COVID-19 (a few samples of this study predate the infection). Cell type and time point are not known.

The chain is built from TRBV5-1 and TRBJ1-6, with D maybe TRBD1 (6 bases). Per the germline V gene, CDR1 is SGHRS and CDR2 is YFSETQ. Trimming removed 9 bases at V and 8 bases at J, with 18 bases between. The CDR3 spans 14 residues. CDR3 in amino acids: CATNNSRGYSPLHF. For the CDR3, the DNA is TGCGCCACCAATAACTCCAGGGGATATTCACCCCTCCACTTT.

This clonotype was seen only a few times. V usage is TRBV3-1 and J usage is TRBJ2-5, with D perhaps matching TRBD1 (5 bases). V was pared by 5 bases and J by 7 bases, with 20 bases between. The CDR3 is 15 residues long. The germline V gene encodes CDR1 LGHDT and CDR2 YNNKEL (reference sequence). CDR3 in amino acids: CASSFRGPSSGTQYF. CDR3 sequence (DNA): TGTGCCAGCAGCTTTAGGGGCCCAAGCTCCGGGACCCAGTACTTC.

This sequence joins TRBV28 and TRBJ2-1; 7 nucleotides match TRBD1. The ends lost 11 bases at V and 0 bases at J; junction bases unmatched: 7. Germline CDR1 is MDHEN and CDR2 is SYDVKM. This CDR3 is 14 amino acids long. The CDR3 DNA follows: TGTGCCGGAGCCAGGGGGAGCTCCTACAATGAGCAGTTCTTC. Encoded protein: CAGARGSSYNEQFF.

This clonotype has a count of ten or more. The rearrangement joins TRBV7-8 to TRBJ2-7; D remains unclear. The CDR3 length is 13 residues. Looked up from germline, CDR1 is SGHVS and CDR2 is FQNEAQ. V was clipped by 1 base and J by 3 bases, with 7 bases between them. CDR3 region: CASSLGNLYEQYV. CDR3 bases: TGTGCCAGCAGCTTAGGTAACCTCTACGAGCAGTACGTC.

The chain uses TRBV20-1 and TRBJ2-5, with TRBD2 identical over 11 bases. Germline lookup yields CDR1 DFQATT and CDR2 SNEGSKA (reference sequence). This CDR3 has 16 residues. The V segment lost 0 bases and the J segment 2 bases; nucleotides outside the gene matches: 5. CDR3 in amino acids: CSARDTASGGQETQYF. DNA of the CDR3: TGCAGTGCTAGAGATACGGCTAGCGGGGGGCAAGAGACCCAGTACTTC.

This clonotype was counted a few times. This chain connects TRBV6-6 to TRBJ1-4, with 7 bases aligning to TRBD1. The ends lost 5 bases at V and 8 bases at J; junction bases unmatched: 11. Looked up from germline, CDR1 is MNHNY and CDR2 is SVGAGI (reference sequence). This CDR3 comprises 15 residues. Here the CDR3 reads CASSHRDRVGEKLFF. The DNA for the CDR3 is TGTGCCAGCAGTCACAGAGACAGGGTTGGCGAAAAACTGTTTTTT.

This clonotype occurred many times. This chain connects TRBV7-9 to TRBJ1-6; a weak D match, TRBD1 (6 bases). Germline V gene lookup returns CDR1 SEHNR and CDR2 FQNEAQ (reference sequence). Deletions cut 5 bases from V and 9 bases from J, with 8 bases between. The CDR3 is 12 residues long. CDR3 DNA: TGTGCCAGCAGCCTACAGGGTTCACCCCTCCACTTT. It encodes CASSLQGSPLHF.

This clonotype has just a few counts. The chain uses TRBV15 and TRBJ2-5; 8 nucleotides line up with TRBD1. The CDR3 totals 13 residues. Germline V gene data show CDR1 as LNHNV and CDR2 as YYDKDF (reference sequence). Germline trimming cut 4 bases from V and 7 bases from J; bases unmatched to any gene: 5. CDR3 DNA: TGTGCCACCAGCACGGACAGGGAAACGACCCAGTACTTC. It yields the protein CATSTDRETTQYF.

The chain combines TRBV30 with TRBJ1-1; D not certain. Trimming removed 4 bases from V and 3 bases from J, with 12 bases in between. The CDR3 has 13 amino acids. Looked up from germline, CDR1 is GTSNPN and CDR2 is SVGIG (reference sequence). CDR3 DNA sequence: TGTGCCTGGATGCGGAGCCTTTACACTGAAGCTTTCTTT. Translation gives CAWMRSLYTEAFF.

This clonotype was counted between two and nine times. The rearrangement links TRBV7-6 to TRBJ2-1; D is possibly TRBD1 or TRBD2 (6 bases each). CDR3 length: 13 amino acids. CDR1 and CDR2 from the germline V gene are SGHVS and FNYEAQ. V was trimmed by 5 bases and J by 8 bases, leaving 13 bases between them. In DNA form, the CDR3 reads TGTGCCAGCAGCCTCGGGGGCCGCTATGAGCAGTTCTTC. Translated, it gives CASSLGGRYEQFF.

This clonotype was seen many times. The chain joins TRBV5-1 to TRBJ2-4, with a weak D call TRBD1 (6 bases). Trimming removed 2 bases from V and 0 bases from J, with 12 bases in between. The CDR3 covers 16 residues. Germline CDR1 is SGHRS and CDR2 is YFSETQ. This CDR3 is CASSLNRETAKNIQYF. The CDR3 nucleotides read TGCGCCAGCAGCTTAAACAGGGAGACAGCCAAAAACATTCAGTACTTC.

This clonotype was observed many times. This chain uses TRBV7-2 with TRBJ2-1; 7 bases are a match to TRBD2. From germline, CDR1 is SGHTA and CDR2 FQGNSA. V gave up 0 bases and J gave up 6 bases; unmatched junction bases: 11. CDR3 length: 17 amino acids. The CDR3 here is CASSLASGGGGSNEQFF. The CDR3 DNA reads as TGTGCCAGCAGCTTAGCGTCCGGCGGGGGTGGTAGCAATGAGCAGTTCTTC.

The sample holds many counts of this clonotype. The V gene is TRBV10-3, the J gene TRBJ2-7; 8 bases line up with TRBD1. V shed 5 bases and J 6 bases; nucleotides not matched to a gene: 9. The CDR3 covers 14 residues. CDR1 is ENHRY and CDR2 is SYGVKD in the germline V gene. In nucleotides, the CDR3 is TGTGCCATCAGTAAAACCCGGACAGGGAGCGAGCAGTACGTC. Residues: CAISKTRTGSEQYV.

J is TRBJ1-4 and V is TRBV7-2; TRBD1 matches at 7 bases. With V trimmed by 5 bases and J by 8 bases, 11 bases remained unmatched. CDR1 is SGHTA, CDR2 FQGNSA, per germline. The CDR3 has 15 residues. CDR3 DNA: TGTGCCAGCAGCAAAGGATCTACAGGGGTCGAAAAACTGTTTTTT. This codes for CASSKGSTGVEKLFF.

The chain has TRBV18 and TRBJ2-7, with 10 positions matching TRBD1. The CDR3 length is 15 residues. V was clipped by 6 bases and J by 4 bases; unmatched bases: 9. Germline loops: CDR1 KGHSH, CDR2 LQKENI. The CDR3 loop is CASSPAGTGEYEQYF. The CDR3 region has the DNA TGTGCCAGCTCGCCGGCCGGGACAGGGGAGTACGAGCAGTACTTC.

This chain connects TRBV2 to TRBJ2-5; 9 positions agree with TRBD1. Germline V gene sequence: CDR1 SNHLY, CDR2 FYNNEI. CDR3 size: 14 residues. Losses at the gene ends were 5 bases for V and 5 bases for J; bases not matched to a gene: 6. CDR3 coding DNA: TGTGCCAGCAGTCGGACAGGGGCCTGGGAGACCCAGTACTTC. This gives the protein CASSRTGAWETQYF.

The V gene is TRBV24-1, the J gene TRBJ2-3; TRBD2 matches at 8 bases. Losses at the gene ends were 2 bases for V and 5 bases for J; bases not matched to a gene: 8. The germline V gene has CDR1 KGHDR and CDR2 SFDVKD. CDR3 length equals 16 residues. CDR3 coding DNA: TGTGCCACCAGTGATTCCGTAGCGGGAATGGGAGATACGCAGTATTTT. This sequence encodes CATSDSVAGMGDTQYF.

About this clonotype itself: At one boundary the junction diverges from the germline segment, which might be a read error. This chain uses TRBV29-1 with TRBJ2-3; D uncertain. The CDR3 covers 14 residues. Germline CDR1 reads SQVTM; CDR2 reads ANQGSEA. This CDR3 reads CSVEGRQGTDTQYF. The CDR3 bases are TGCAGCGTCGAAGGAAGACAAGGCACAGATACGCAGTATTTT.

This chain connects TRBV4-1 to TRBJ2-7; D gene ambiguous. This CDR3 is 15 amino acids long. Trimming shortened V by 1 base and J by 2 bases, and 12 bases separated the two germline ends. CDR1 is MGHRA, CDR2 YSYEKL, per germline. This CDR3 reads CASSQVNEWTYEQYF. The DNA of the CDR3 is TGCGCCAGCAGCCAAGTGAACGAATGGACCTACGAGCAGTACTTC.

This clonotype was observed a handful of times. The CDR3 protein is CASSFRTGSYEQYF. For the CDR3, the DNA is TGTGCCAGCAGTTTTAGGACAGGCTCCTACGAGCAGTACTTC. V is TRBV12-3 or TRBV12-4 and J is TRBJ2-7, with 7 bases identical to TRBD1. With V trimmed by 3 bases and J by 0 bases, 2 bases remained unmatched. This CDR3 is 14 amino acids long.

The chain recombines TRBV28 with TRBJ2-7; D is perhaps TRBD2 (5 bases). The CDR3 consists of 15 residues. Germline V lookup: CDR1 MDHEN, CDR2 SYDVKM. Trimming pared 6 bases from V and 1 base from J, leaving 16 bases between. The CDR3 region has the DNA TGTGCCAGCAGCCGGGGAGACTCCGGATCCTACGAGCAGTACGTC. Translating gives CASSRGDSGSYEQYV.

The chain employs TRBV6-4 and TRBJ2-7; 9 bases are a match to TRBD2. Germline V gene data show CDR1 as MRHNA and CDR2 as SNTAGT. J gave up 0 bases and V 5 bases, and 17 bases lay outside the gene matches. This CDR3 contains 19 residues. The CDR3 loop reads CASSLWTSEGPVSSYEQYV. The CDR3 DNA reads TGTGCCAGCAGTCTCTGGACTAGCGAGGGTCCCGTGAGCTCCTACGAGCAGTACGTC.

This clonotype was counted at least ten times. V is TRBV7-9 and J is TRBJ1-1; no clear D. There are 14 residues in the CDR3. Trimming took off 5 bases at V and 2 bases at J, with 12 bases between the two ends. CDR1 is SEHNR, CDR2 FQNEAQ, per germline (reference sequence). The CDR3 coding sequence is TGTGCCAGCAGCCGCGGACTCCTAAACACTGAAGCTTTCTTT. The encoded protein is CASSRGLLNTEAFF.

This clonotype was found once. This chain connects TRBV7-2 to TRBJ1-3, with a tentative D call TRBD1 (6 bases). This CDR3 region has 12 residues. Germline CDR1 is SGHTA and CDR2 is FQGNSA. Trimming stripped 9 bases from V and 2 bases from J, with 8 bases between. CDR3 nucleotide sequence: TGTGCCAGTTCAGGGGCTGGAAACACCATATATTTT. The encoded protein is CASSGAGNTIYF.

This clonotype was counted between two and nine times. The V gene is TRBV5-5, the J gene TRBJ2-7, with D tentatively TRBD1 (5 bases). CDR1 is SGHKS, CDR2 YYEKEE, per germline (reference sequence). V was shortened by 3 bases and J by 8 bases, with 21 bases between the two germline ends. CDR3 size: 15 residues. As DNA, the CDR3 is TGTGCCAGCAGCTCAGGTCTGGTGGGGCTAACAAAGCAGTACTTC. Protein: CASSSGLVGLTKQYF. The full variable domain, with the rest looked up from reference TRBV5-5 and TRBJ2-7, is DAGVTQSPTHLIKTRGQQVTLRCSPISGHKSVSWYQQVLGQGPQFIFQYYEKEERGRGNFPDRFSARQFPNYSSELNVNALLLGDSALYLCASSSGLVGLTKQYFGPGTRLTVT.

This clonotype turned up a few times. V gene TRBV3-1 combines with J gene TRBJ1-4; D gene ambiguous. With 0 bases removed from V and 14 bases from J, the gap between germline ends came to 10 bases. Looked up from germline, CDR1 is LGHDT and CDR2 is YNNKEL (reference sequence). The CDR3 is 12 amino acids. The CDR3 nucleotides are TGTGCCAGCAGCCAAGAGTTCGGGAGGCTGTTTTTT. The encoded protein is CASSQEFGRLFF.